The clone carrying this T cell receptor beta chain was counted many times. TRAV- and TRBV-specific primers, spanning alpha and beta chains, primed first-strand cDNA. Amplification of TCRs used a constant-region primer and V-primer adapter for roughly 20 PCR cycles. The mRNA that was isolated underwent amplification by in vitro transcription. MiXCR was run by TCRdb on the reads, yielding one entry per CDR3 protein. The sample carries nearly 60,000 distinct CDR3 sequences, around a quarter recorded once. The time point denotes: after trial treatment. The treatment: LDRT plus nivolumab, ipilimumab, low-dose cyclophosphamide and aspirin (RACIN trial). The data are from a study of low-dose radiotherapy and immunotherapy resistance in tumors. CDR3 length: 15 amino acids. The V end was cut by 5 bases, the J end by 2 bases, with 15 bases between. Germline V gene lookup returns CDR1 KGHSH and CDR2 LQKENI.

The chain joins TRBV18 to TRBJ2-5, with D maybe TRBD2 (6 bases). The origin of this receptor is a male donor with prostate cancer. This material consisted of PBMCs, taken after low-dose radiotherapy plus immunotherapy. This CDR3 is CASSTNRDLQETQYF. The DNA of the CDR3 is TGTGCCAGCTCAACTAACCGGGACTTGCAAGAGACCCAGTACTTC. Combining the CDR3 with reference TRBV18 and TRBJ2-5 gives the whole variable domain NAGVMQNPRHLVRRRGQEARLRCSPMKGHSHVYWYRQLPEEGLKFMVYLQKENIIDESGMPKERFSAEFPKEGPSILRIQQVVRGDSAAYFCASSTNRDLQETQYFGPGTRLLVL.